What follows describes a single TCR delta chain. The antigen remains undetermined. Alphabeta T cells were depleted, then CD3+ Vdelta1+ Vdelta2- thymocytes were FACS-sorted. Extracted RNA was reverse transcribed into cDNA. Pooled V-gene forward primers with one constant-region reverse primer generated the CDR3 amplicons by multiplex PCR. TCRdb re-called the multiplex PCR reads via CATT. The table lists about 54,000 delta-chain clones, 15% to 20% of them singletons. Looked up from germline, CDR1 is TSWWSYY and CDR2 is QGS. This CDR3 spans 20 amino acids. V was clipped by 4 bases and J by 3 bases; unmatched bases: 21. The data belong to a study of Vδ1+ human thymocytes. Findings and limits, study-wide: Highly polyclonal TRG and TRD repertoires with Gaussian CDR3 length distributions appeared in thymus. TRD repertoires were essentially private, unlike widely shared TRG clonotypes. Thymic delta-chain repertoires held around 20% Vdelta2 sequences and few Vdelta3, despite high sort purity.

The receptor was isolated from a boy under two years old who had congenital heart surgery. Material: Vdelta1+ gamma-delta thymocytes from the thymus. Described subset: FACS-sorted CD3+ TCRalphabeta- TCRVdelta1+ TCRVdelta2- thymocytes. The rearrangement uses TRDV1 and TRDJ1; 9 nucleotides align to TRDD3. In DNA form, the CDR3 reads TGTGCTCTTGGGGCACTAGAGGTCTACCTCCTGGGGATACGCTCCGATAAACTCATCTTT. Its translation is CALGALEVYLLGIRSDKLIF.